A selection of T cell receptor beta chains follows, all from one sample in a study of T cell clusters in autoimmune cytopenias. TCRdb reprocessed the multiplex PCR reads and reports one entry per CDR3 protein, with no DNA. This table lists around 1,600 distinct CDR3 sequences. These data are also associated with another study on T cell repertoires in aging, cancer and after chemotherapy.

Sequenced input: peripheral blood. Receptors originate from a human donor in good health. CDR3s include the opening cysteine and the closing phenylalanine or tryptophan. Part of the rows lack a size; the others show once, few, many or a class for expanded clones.

TRBV5-1	medium-sized	TRBJ1-4	CASSTVPTAGINEKLFF
TRBV6-6	large	TRBJ2-7	CASSYEAGKNYEQYF
TRBV5-6	NA	TRBJ2-5	CASSLGGGQETQYF
TRBV19	medium-sized	TRBJ1-5	CASSKQGGGSNQPQHF
TRBV7-9	NA	TRBJ1-2	CASSYGQAGGYTF
TRBV19	NA	TRBJ2-1	CASSPTSGSARYNEQFF
TRBV28	medium-sized	TRBJ2-7	CASSSPGQTYEQYF
TRBV28	NA	TRBJ2-7	CASSSPGTGGSPPYEQYF
TRBV5-4	medium-sized	TRBJ1-1	CASSFGQGATEAFF
TRBV28	NA	TRBJ2-7	CASWKGGGAYEQYF
TRBV6-2/TRBV6-3	large	TRBJ2-7	CASSYPGQASYEQYF
TRBV29-1	large	TRBJ1-2	CSVVQGADGYTF
TRBV12-3/TRBV12-4	medium-sized	TRBJ1-2	CASRPDNNYGYTF
TRBV20-1	medium-sized	TRBJ2-7	CSAQQGIYEQYF
TRBV7-9	medium-sized	TRBJ1-4	CASSDPRGLGEKLFF
TRBV7-3	NA	TRBJ2-1	CASSLDAGIYNEQFF
TRBV11-2	NA	TRBJ2-5	CASSLGRGISNEQYF
TRBV6-2/TRBV6-3	medium-sized	TRBJ1-5	CASSYSGSNQPQHF
TRBV6-5	large	TRBJ2-5	CASSRGGPQETQYF
TRBV5-5	medium-sized	TRBJ1-2	CASSHWLSLDYGYTF
TRBV27	NA	TRBJ2-7	CASSERRDRGYEQYF
TRBV12-3/TRBV12-4	large	TRBJ2-1	CASSPTLGLAGTYNEQFF
TRBV6-1	medium-sized	TRBJ1-1	CASSEGPEAFF
TRBV20-1	NA	TRBJ1-5	CSARESHGGNQPQHF
TRBV20-1	medium-sized	TRBJ2-1	CSARPWGSGSQFF
TRBV11-2	medium-sized	TRBJ2-1	CASSLQLNEQFF
TRBV19	NA	TRBJ2-7	CASSIGGPSGRKYEQYF
TRBV11-2	medium-sized	TRBJ2-7	CASSLGLARIGHEQYF
TRBV18	medium-sized	TRBJ1-6	CASSPTPPGQVGSPLHF
TRBV6-1	large	TRBJ1-6	CASSEGPDNSPLHF
TRBV5-1	medium-sized	TRBJ2-2	CASSLGTNTGELFF
TRBV28	NA	TRBJ2-7	CASSFVYEQYF
TRBV6-6	NA	TRBJ2-3	CASEQGRADTQYF
TRBV6-1	NA	TRBJ2-7	CASSRGQGASGRALYEQYF
TRBV6-1	large	TRBJ2-1	CASSWASNEQFF
TRBV27	large	TRBJ1-2	CASSFGQGYGYTF
TRBV5-1	medium-sized	TRBJ2-1	CASSSPGGLDMNEQFF
TRBV20-1	NA	TRBJ2-1	CSAREPWGEQFF